Listed below are T cell receptor beta chains from one sample, sequenced in a study of blood T cell repertoires in COVID-19. Only in-frame clones appear in the TCRdb table, and some are missing; sequencing was by immunoSEQ multiplex PCR. The sample lists under 250,000 clones; about four fifths were seen once. Sequencing was performed on peripheral blood. These receptors came from a man aged 80 or over with acute or convalescent COVID-19. Each CDR3 is given with its conserved first and last residue. The order of the fields is CDR3 DNA, CDR3 protein, clone size, D gene, V gene, J gene. D genes are given only for firm matches. Size is omitted from some rows. Given values are once, few, many or a class for expanded clones.

cdr3_nt: TGTGCCAGCTCACCTGGGGTGCAGGGCAGTCAGCCCCAGCATTTT
cdr3_aa: CASSPGVQGSQPQHF
clone_size: -
d_call: -
v_call: TRBV18
j_call: TRBJ1-5

cdr3_nt: TGTGCCAGTACCCACTGGACTAGCGGGAGTAATGAGCAGTTCTTC
cdr3_aa: CASTHWTSGSNEQFF
clone_size: -
d_call: TRBD2
v_call: TRBV19
j_call: TRBJ2-1

cdr3_nt: TGTGCCAGCAGCTCTTCACTAGCAAATCACTACGAGCAGTACTTC
cdr3_aa: CASSSSLANHYEQYF
clone_size: -
d_call: -
v_call: TRBV7-9
j_call: TRBJ2-7

cdr3_nt: TGTGCCAGCAGATCCGACAGTTTTGGCAACTATGGCTACACCTTC
cdr3_aa: CASRSDSFGNYGYTF
clone_size: -
d_call: -
v_call: TRBV28
j_call: TRBJ1-2

cdr3_nt: TGTGCCAGCAGTTACGGGCCCACCGGGGAGCTGTTTTTT
cdr3_aa: CASSYGPTGELFF
clone_size: -
d_call: -
v_call: TRBV6-2/TRBV6-3
j_call: TRBJ2-2

cdr3_nt: TGCGCCAGCAGGGGTTCGCTAGCGGGATTCAATGAGCAGTTCTTC
cdr3_aa: CASRGSLAGFNEQFF
clone_size: -
d_call: TRBD2
v_call: TRBV5-1
j_call: TRBJ2-1

cdr3_nt: TGTGCCAGCAGCGCCGGACAGGGAGAGACTGAAGCTTTCTTT
cdr3_aa: CASSAGQGETEAFF
clone_size: -
d_call: TRBD1
v_call: TRBV3-1/TRBV3-2
j_call: TRBJ1-1

cdr3_nt: TGTGCCAGCTCACCAGGGACAGGTGAAAACTATGGCTACACCTTC
cdr3_aa: CASSPGTGENYGYTF
clone_size: -
d_call: TRBD1
v_call: TRBV18
j_call: TRBJ1-2

cdr3_nt: TGTGCCAGCAGACCGAAACCAGACACACACTATGGCTACACCTTC
cdr3_aa: CASRPKPDTHYGYTF
clone_size: few
d_call: -
v_call: TRBV6-5
j_call: TRBJ1-2

cdr3_nt: TGTGCCAGCAGTGGAGGGGACTCTGCCTATGGCTACACCTTC
cdr3_aa: CASSGGDSAYGYTF
clone_size: -
d_call: -
v_call: TRBV2
j_call: TRBJ1-2

cdr3_nt: TGTGCCAGCAGCGTACAGGGGGGTCAGCCCCAGCATTTT
cdr3_aa: CASSVQGGQPQHF
clone_size: -
d_call: TRBD1
v_call: TRBV7-2
j_call: TRBJ1-5

cdr3_nt: TGTGCCAGCAGGGGGACTAGCGCGAACACCGGGGAGCTGTTTTTT
cdr3_aa: CASRGTSANTGELFF
clone_size: -
d_call: TRBD2
v_call: TRBV6-5
j_call: TRBJ2-2

cdr3_nt: TGCGCCAGCAGTGAGAGTCCAGGGCGGAATGAAAAACTGTTTTTT
cdr3_aa: CASSESPGRNEKLFF
clone_size: -
d_call: -
v_call: TRBV10-2
j_call: TRBJ1-4

cdr3_nt: TGTGCCACCAGTGATCGGCGAGGCGCGAACACCGGGGAGCTGTTTTTT
cdr3_aa: CATSDRRGANTGELFF
clone_size: -
d_call: -
v_call: TRBV24-1
j_call: TRBJ2-2

cdr3_nt: TGCGCCAGCAGCTTGGTCAGGCAAGATAATTCACCCCTCCACTTT
cdr3_aa: CASSLVRQDNSPLHF
clone_size: -
d_call: -
v_call: TRBV5-1
j_call: TRBJ1-6

cdr3_nt: TGTGCCAGCTCACCACCACGACTAGCGGGACTCCTCTCCTACGAGCAGTACTTC
cdr3_aa: CASSPPRLAGLLSYEQYF
clone_size: -
d_call: TRBD2
v_call: TRBV18
j_call: TRBJ2-7

cdr3_nt: TGTGCCAGCAGCCAAGGAACAGGCTCTGGAAACACCATATATTTT
cdr3_aa: CASSQGTGSGNTIYF
clone_size: few
d_call: -
v_call: TRBV4-2
j_call: TRBJ1-3

cdr3_nt: TGTGCCAGCAGACTCCCCAAAACCGGGGAGCTGTTTTTT
cdr3_aa: CASRLPKTGELFF
clone_size: -
d_call: -
v_call: TRBV28
j_call: TRBJ2-2

cdr3_nt: TGTGCCAGCAGCCTACGGGAAACCTATGGCTACACCTTC
cdr3_aa: CASSLRETYGYTF
clone_size: once
d_call: -
v_call: TRBV7-8
j_call: TRBJ1-2

cdr3_nt: TGTGCCAGCAGCCAAGATCAGGGCAATCAGCCCCAGCATTTT
cdr3_aa: CASSQDQGNQPQHF
clone_size: -
d_call: -
v_call: TRBV3-1/TRBV3-2
j_call: TRBJ1-5

cdr3_nt: TGTGCCAGCAGCTCTTTAGGACTACACACAGATACGCAGTATTTT
cdr3_aa: CASSSLGLHTDTQYF
clone_size: -
d_call: -
v_call: TRBV7-2
j_call: TRBJ2-3

cdr3_nt: TGTGCCAGTAGTAAACTAACTAGCGGGGGGGCATTGCCTACCACAGATACGCAGTATTTT
cdr3_aa: CASSKLTSGGALPTTDTQYF
clone_size: -
d_call: TRBD2
v_call: TRBV19
j_call: TRBJ2-3

cdr3_nt: TGTGCCAGCAGTTCAAAACAGGGAGATGGCTACACCTTC
cdr3_aa: CASSSKQGDGYTF
clone_size: -
d_call: -
v_call: TRBV6-5
j_call: TRBJ1-2

cdr3_nt: TGTGCCAGCAGTGAATATACGGGGAACACCGGGGAGCTGTTTTTT
cdr3_aa: CASSEYTGNTGELFF
clone_size: -
d_call: -
v_call: TRBV25-1
j_call: TRBJ2-2

cdr3_nt: TGTGCCAGGGGGGGAGGGAACACCGGGGAGCTGTTTTTT
cdr3_aa: CARGGGNTGELFF
clone_size: many
d_call: -
v_call: TRBV6-5
j_call: TRBJ2-2

cdr3_nt: TGTGCCAGCAGCCTAGGGGACTATTCCTACGAGCAGTACTTC
cdr3_aa: CASSLGDYSYEQYF
clone_size: -
d_call: TRBD2
v_call: TRBV13
j_call: TRBJ2-7

cdr3_nt: TGTGCCAGCAGTTTAAAACTATACTACGAGCAGTACTTC
cdr3_aa: CASSLKLYYEQYF
clone_size: once
d_call: -
v_call: TRBV12-3/TRBV12-4
j_call: TRBJ2-7

cdr3_nt: TGTGCCAGCACTACAGGGGCCTACACCGGGGAGCTGTTTTTT
cdr3_aa: CASTTGAYTGELFF
clone_size: few
d_call: TRBD1
v_call: TRBV27
j_call: TRBJ2-2

cdr3_nt: TGTGCCTGGAGACGGGACACAGATACGCAGTATTTT
cdr3_aa: CAWRRDTDTQYF
clone_size: -
d_call: -
v_call: TRBV30
j_call: TRBJ2-3

cdr3_nt: TGTGCCAGTAGTATGCTCGGACTAGCGGGGGCGTCAGATACGCAGTATTTT
cdr3_aa: CASSMLGLAGASDTQYF
clone_size: -
d_call: TRBD2
v_call: TRBV19
j_call: TRBJ2-3

cdr3_nt: TGTGCCATTCTACCCCGGGACAGAGGTTCACCAGGGGAGCTGTTTTTT
cdr3_aa: CAILPRDRGSPGELFF
clone_size: -
d_call: TRBD1
v_call: TRBV2
j_call: TRBJ2-2

cdr3_nt: TGTGCCAGCGGGTTTAGGGGTGGCAATCAGCCCCAGCATTTT
cdr3_aa: CASGFRGGNQPQHF
clone_size: -
d_call: -
v_call: TRBV27
j_call: TRBJ1-5

cdr3_nt: TGTGCCTGGAACGGGGATTCTAATGAAAAACTGTTTTTT
cdr3_aa: CAWNGDSNEKLFF
clone_size: few
d_call: -
v_call: TRBV30
j_call: TRBJ1-4

cdr3_nt: TGTGCCAGTAGAAAGGGACAGGGCCGGGTAATGTGGCCCCAGCATTTT
cdr3_aa: CASRKGQGRVMWPQHF
clone_size: few
d_call: TRBD1
v_call: TRBV19
j_call: TRBJ1-5

cdr3_nt: TGTGCCAGCAGCTTGTTAATGTACAATGAGCAGTTCTTC
cdr3_aa: CASSLLMYNEQFF
clone_size: once
d_call: -
v_call: TRBV5-6
j_call: TRBJ2-1

cdr3_nt: TGTGCCAGCAGCTCCCCGGAGGGGACAGGGGCCTACGAGCAGTACTTC
cdr3_aa: CASSSPEGTGAYEQYF
clone_size: -
d_call: TRBD1
v_call: TRBV5-4
j_call: TRBJ2-7